This TCR beta chain was identified during a study of blood T cells in healthy people across ages. General study points: A roughly linear age-dependent decrease characterized TCR beta diversity per million T cells. Relative to aged donors, long-lived donors carried more naive CD4+ cells and displayed higher diversity. It was held that the diversity estimates obtained from one million T cells were underestimates.

With respect to this clonotype: The antigen is not known.

Trimming at V came to 2 bases and at J to 4 bases, leaving 9 bases not matched to a gene. Germline V gene sequence: CDR1 SGHAT, CDR2 FQNNGV. This CDR3 comprises 17 residues. A second PCR of 7 to 11 cycles used a sample-barcoded 5' primer and a J-beta primer mix. TCRdb re-called the 5' RACE reads with MiXCR, one entry per CDR3 protein. The table records about 720,000 distinct CDR3 sequences, around 25% of them present only once. These data were also reused for a study on T cells of mothers and their children. That source adds: The sample comes from fewer than ten healthy Caucasian donors: mothers and children.

The genes are TRBV11-2 and TRBJ1-4; 8 bases line up with TRBD1. The TCR was taken from a boy aged 5-17 years in good health. Sequencing was carried out using blood. The CDR3 coding sequence is TGTGCCAGCAGCTTATCAGGGGGCGCGGGCCTTAATGAAAAACTGTTTTTT. Protein: CASSLSGGAGLNEKLFF.